Shown below are 7 T cell receptor beta chains from a single sample sequenced in a study of blood T cell repertoires in COVID-19. Profiling relied on immunoSEQ multiplex PCR, and the TCRdb table lists in-frame clones only, not all of them. Among hundreds of thousands of clones listed, approximately 90% were seen once. The sequenced material came from peripheral blood. These receptor sequences come from a woman aged 55-69 years with acute or convalescent COVID-19.

This chain joins TRBV3-1 (or the pseudogene TRBV3-2) and TRBJ1-2, with unresolved D. Germline V CDR1 and CDR2: LGHDT, YNNKEL (reference sequence). The CDR3 loop spans 15 amino acids. V was trimmed by 4 bases and J by 8 bases, leaving 20 bases between them. CDR3 amino acids: CASSPDYKGLEGYTF. The CDR3 DNA follows: TGTGCCAGCAGCCCAGACTACAAAGGACTTGAGGGCTACACCTTC.

The chain combines TRBV3-1 (or the pseudogene TRBV3-2) with TRBJ2-5; 11 nucleotides line up with TRBD1. The J segment lost 1 base and the V segment lost 3 bases, leaving 4 bases of the junction unmatched. The CDR3 extends over 16 amino acids. CDR1 and CDR2 from the germline V gene are LGHDT and YNNKEL (reference sequence). The CDR3 DNA follows: TGTGCCAGCAGCCAGGCTGGACAGGGGGCCCAAGAGACCCAGTACTTC. It encodes CASSQAGQGAQETQYF.

The chain is built from TRBV5-1 and TRBJ2-7; 7 nucleotides line up with TRBD1. CDR3 length: 15 residues. Looked up from germline, CDR1 is SGHRS and CDR2 is YFSETQ. Germline trimming cut 0 bases from V and 5 bases from J; bases unmatched to any gene: 8. Here the CDR3 DNA reads TGCGCCAGCAGCTTGGCCCCGGGACAGTTCAACGAGCAGTACTTC. It specifies CASSLAPGQFNEQYF.

This clone has just a few counts. V is TRBV18 and J is TRBJ2-7, with TRBD2 as a possible D gene (6 bases). CDR3 length equals 12 residues. Germline V lookup: CDR1 KGHSH, CDR2 LQKENI. V gave up 6 bases and J gave up 6 bases, with 12 bases separating them. The CDR3 nucleotides read TGTGCCAGCTCCCCATCCGGGGGCGAGCAGTACTTC. Amino acids: CASSPSGGEQYF.

The chain combines TRBV5-1 with TRBJ2-1, with 14 nucleotides matching TRBD2. From germline, CDR1 is SGHRS and CDR2 YFSETQ. V was clipped by 4 bases and J by 7 bases; unmatched bases: 10. This CDR3 is built from 17 residues. As DNA, the CDR3 is TGCGCCAGCAGCCCGGGACTAGCGGGGGCCTCGGGAAATGAGCAGTTCTTC. It codes for CASSPGLAGASGNEQFF.

This chain joins TRBV19 and TRBJ2-2; 14 nucleotides align to TRBD2. This CDR3 spans 14 amino acids. J gave up 5 bases and V 9 bases, and 2 bases lay outside the gene matches. In germline, CDR1 is LNHDA, CDR2 SQIVND (reference sequence). Here the CDR3 DNA reads TGTGCCAGCGGACTAGCGGGGGGTACCGGGGAGCTGTTTTTT. Protein product: CASGLAGGTGELFF.

The table lists this clone with a count of one. The CDR3 region has the DNA TGTGCCAGCAAACCCCAACGGGGGGCTGAAGCTTTCTTT. Translating it yields CASKPQRGAEAFF. V usage is TRBV12-3 or TRBV12-4 and J usage is TRBJ1-1, with D maybe TRBD1 (5 bases). The CDR3 loop spans 13 amino acids. V was shortened by 7 bases and J by 6 bases, with 15 bases between the two germline ends.